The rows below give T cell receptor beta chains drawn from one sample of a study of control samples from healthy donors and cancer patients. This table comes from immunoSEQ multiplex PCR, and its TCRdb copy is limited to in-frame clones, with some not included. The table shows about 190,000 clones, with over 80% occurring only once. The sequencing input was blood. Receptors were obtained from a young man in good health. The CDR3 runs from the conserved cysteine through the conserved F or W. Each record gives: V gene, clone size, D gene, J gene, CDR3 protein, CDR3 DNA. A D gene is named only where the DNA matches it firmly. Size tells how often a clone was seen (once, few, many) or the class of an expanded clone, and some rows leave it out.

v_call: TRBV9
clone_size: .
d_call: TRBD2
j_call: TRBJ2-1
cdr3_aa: CANDSGGLTSPYNEQFF
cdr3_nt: TGTGCCAATGATAGCGGGGGGCTCACATCCCCTTACAATGAGCAGTTCTTC

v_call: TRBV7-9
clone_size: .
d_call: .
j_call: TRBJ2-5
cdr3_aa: CASSLETQYF
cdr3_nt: TGTGCCAGCAGCCTCGAGACCCAGTACTTC

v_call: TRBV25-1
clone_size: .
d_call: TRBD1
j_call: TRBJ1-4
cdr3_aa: CASSASGTGANEKLFF
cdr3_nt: TGTGCCAGCAGTGCATCTGGGACAGGAGCTAATGAAAAACTGTTTTTT

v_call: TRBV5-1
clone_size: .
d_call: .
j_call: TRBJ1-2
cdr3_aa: CASSFTGPGGGYTF
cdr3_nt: TGCGCCAGCAGCTTTACAGGGCCCGGAGGGGGCTACACCTTC

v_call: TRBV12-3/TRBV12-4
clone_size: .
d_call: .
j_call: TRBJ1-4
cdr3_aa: CASSPSSEKLFF
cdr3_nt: TGTGCCAGCAGTCCATCGTCTGAAAAACTGTTTTTT

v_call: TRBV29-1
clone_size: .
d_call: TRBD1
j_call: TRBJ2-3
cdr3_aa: CSVEGQGTDTQYF
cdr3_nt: TGCAGCGTTGAAGGACAGGGAACAGATACGCAGTATTTT

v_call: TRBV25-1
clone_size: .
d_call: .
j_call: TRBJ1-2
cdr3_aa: CASSDPGFSYGYTF
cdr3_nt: TGTGCCAGCAGTGACCCAGGGTTCAGCTATGGCTACACCTTC

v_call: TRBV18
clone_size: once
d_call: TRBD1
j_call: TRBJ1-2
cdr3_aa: CASSPLTGQGAYGYTF
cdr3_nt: TGTGCCAGCTCACCACTCACGGGACAGGGGGCCTATGGCTACACCTTC

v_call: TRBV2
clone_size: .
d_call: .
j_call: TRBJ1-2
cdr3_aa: CARSGDYGYTF
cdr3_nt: TGTGCCAGATCAGGGGATTACGGCTACACCTTC

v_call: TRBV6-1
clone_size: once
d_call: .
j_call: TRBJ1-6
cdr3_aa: CASSEGLATPLHF
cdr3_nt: TGTGCCAGCAGTGAGGGACTGGCTACACCCCTCCACTTT

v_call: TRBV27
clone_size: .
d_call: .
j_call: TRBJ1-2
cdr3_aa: CASSSGGPGGYTF
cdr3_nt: TGTGCCAGCAGTTCTGGGGGCCCCGGAGGCTACACCTTC

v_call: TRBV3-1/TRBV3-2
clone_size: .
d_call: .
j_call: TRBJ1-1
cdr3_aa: CASSQRGGLGAFF
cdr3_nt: TGTGCCAGCAGCCAAAGGGGCGGTCTTGGGGCTTTCTTT

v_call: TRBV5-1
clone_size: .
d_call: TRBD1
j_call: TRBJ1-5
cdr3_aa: CASSGDRGQPQHF
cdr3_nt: TGCGCCAGCAGCGGAGACAGGGGACAGCCCCAGCATTTT

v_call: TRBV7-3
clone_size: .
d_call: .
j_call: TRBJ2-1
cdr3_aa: CASSASGEQFF
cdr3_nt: TGTGCCAGCAGCGCATCCGGTGAGCAGTTCTTC

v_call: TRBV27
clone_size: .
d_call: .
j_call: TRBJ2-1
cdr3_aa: CASKIGGATYNEQFF
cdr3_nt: TGTGCCAGCAAAATAGGGGGGGCGACCTACAATGAGCAGTTCTTC

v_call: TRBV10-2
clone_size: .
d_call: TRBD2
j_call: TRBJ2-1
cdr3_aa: CASSGGLADEQFF
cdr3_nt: TGCGCCAGCAGTGGGGGACTAGCGGATGAGCAGTTCTTC

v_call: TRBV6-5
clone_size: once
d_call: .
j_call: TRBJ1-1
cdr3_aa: CASTRTMNTEAFF
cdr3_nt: TGTGCCAGCACCAGAACCATGAACACTGAAGCTTTCTTT

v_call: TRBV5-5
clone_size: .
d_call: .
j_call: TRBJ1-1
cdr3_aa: CASSFDKGRWGTEAFF
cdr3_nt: TGTGCCAGCAGCTTCGATAAGGGGCGGTGGGGGACTGAAGCTTTCTTT

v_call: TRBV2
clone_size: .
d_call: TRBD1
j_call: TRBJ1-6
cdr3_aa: CASRSGTVNSPLHF
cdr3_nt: TGTGCCAGCAGGTCTGGGACAGTTAATTCACCCCTCCACTTT

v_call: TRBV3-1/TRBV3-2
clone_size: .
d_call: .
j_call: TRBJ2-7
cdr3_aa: CASSQSSGEQYF
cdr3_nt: TGTGCCAGCAGCCAATCATCGGGCGAGCAGTACTTC

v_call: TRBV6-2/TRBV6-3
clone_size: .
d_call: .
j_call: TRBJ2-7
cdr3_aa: CASSRGHNEQYF
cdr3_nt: TGTGCCAGCAGCCGCGGACACAACGAGCAGTACTTC

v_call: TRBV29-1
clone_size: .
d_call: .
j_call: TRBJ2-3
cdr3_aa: CSFSNPDTQYF
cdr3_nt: TGCAGCTTTTCGAATCCAGATACGCAGTATTTT